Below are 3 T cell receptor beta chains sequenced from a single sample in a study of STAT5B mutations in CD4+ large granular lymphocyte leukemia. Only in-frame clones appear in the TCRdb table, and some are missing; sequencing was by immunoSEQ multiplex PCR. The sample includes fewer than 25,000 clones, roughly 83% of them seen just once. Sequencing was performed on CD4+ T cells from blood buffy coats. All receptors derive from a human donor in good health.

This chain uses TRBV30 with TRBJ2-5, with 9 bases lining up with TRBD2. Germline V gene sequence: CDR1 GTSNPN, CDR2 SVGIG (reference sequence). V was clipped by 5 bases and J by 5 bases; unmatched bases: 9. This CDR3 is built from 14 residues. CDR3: CAWYDLAGRETQYF. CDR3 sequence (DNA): TGTGCCTGGTACGATCTAGCGGGACGGGAGACCCAGTACTTC.

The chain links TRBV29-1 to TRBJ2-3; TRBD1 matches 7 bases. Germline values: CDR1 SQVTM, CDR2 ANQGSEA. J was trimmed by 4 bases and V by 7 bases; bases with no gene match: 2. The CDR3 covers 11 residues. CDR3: CSGGGADTQYF. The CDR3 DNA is TGCAGCGGAGGGGGCGCAGATACGCAGTATTTT.

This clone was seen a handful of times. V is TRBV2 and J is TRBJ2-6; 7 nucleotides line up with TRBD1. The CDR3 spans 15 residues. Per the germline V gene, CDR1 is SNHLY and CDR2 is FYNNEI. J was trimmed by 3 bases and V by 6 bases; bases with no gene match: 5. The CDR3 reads CASREQGIGANVLTF. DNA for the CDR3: TGTGCCAGCAGAGAACAGGGGATTGGGGCCAACGTCCTGACTTTC. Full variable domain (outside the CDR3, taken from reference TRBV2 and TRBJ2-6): EPEVTQTPSHQVTQMGQEVILRCVPISNHLYFYWYRQILGQKVEFLVSFYNNEISEKSEIFDDQFSVERPDGSNFTLKIRSTKLEDSAMYFCASREQGIGANVLTFGAGSRLTVL.